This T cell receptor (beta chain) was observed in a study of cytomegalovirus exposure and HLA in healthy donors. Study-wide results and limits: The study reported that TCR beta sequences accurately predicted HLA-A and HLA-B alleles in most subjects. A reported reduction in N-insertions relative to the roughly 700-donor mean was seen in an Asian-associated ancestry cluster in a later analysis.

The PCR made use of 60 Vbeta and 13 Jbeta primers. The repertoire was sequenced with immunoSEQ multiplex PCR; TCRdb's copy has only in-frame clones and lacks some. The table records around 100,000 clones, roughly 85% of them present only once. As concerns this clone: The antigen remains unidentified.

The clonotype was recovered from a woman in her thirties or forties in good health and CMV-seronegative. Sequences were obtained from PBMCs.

The CDR3, as DNA: TGTGCCAGCTCACCCCCGACAAGCCAAGAGACCCAGTACTTC. This translates into CASSPPTSQETQYF. The chain couples TRBV18 to TRBJ2-5; D not certain. Germline V gene lookup returns CDR1 KGHSH and CDR2 LQKENI. This CDR3 comprises 14 residues. The V end lost 3 bases, the J end lost 1 base, and 9 bases lay between the germline ends.